A selection of T cell receptor beta chains follows, all from one sample in a study of blood T cells in healthy people across ages. TCRdb re-called the 5' RACE reads through MiXCR, storing one row per CDR3 protein. Of fewer than 900,000 distinct CDR3 sequences listed, about 40% are singletons. Material: blood. The source of these receptors is a woman aged 55-75 years in good health. Each CDR3 is given with its conserved first and last residue. The order of the fields is V gene, J gene, clone size, D gene, CDR3 protein, CDR3 DNA. The D gene is left open where the match is weak. Size tells how often a clone was seen (once, few, many) or the class of an expanded clone, and some rows leave it out.

V: TRBV7-2
J: TRBJ2-1
size: few
D: .
CDR3: CARSSGSLSYNEQFF
DNA: TGTGCCAGAAGCTCTGGTTCCCTCTCCTACAATGAGCAGTTCTTC

V: TRBV6-6
J: TRBJ2-3
size: many
D: TRBD2
CDR3: CASSPSGQDTDTQYF
DNA: TGTGCCAGCAGTCCTAGCGGCCAGGACACAGATACGCAGTATTTT

V: TRBV20-1
J: TRBJ2-7
size: .
D: .
CDR3: CSANRDPSYEQYF
DNA: TGCAGTGCTAACCGGGACCCGTCCTACGAGCAGTACTTC

V: TRBV27
J: TRBJ2-7
size: once
D: .
CDR3: CASSKTSHEQYF
DNA: TGTGCCAGCAGTAAGACTAGTCATGAGCAGTACTTC

V: TRBV6-5
J: TRBJ1-4
size: .
D: TRBD1
CDR3: CASSYRGGREKLFF
DNA: TGTGCCAGCAGTTACAGAGGGGGCCGAGAAAAACTGTTTTTT

V: TRBV10-3
J: TRBJ1-2
size: .
D: .
CDR3: CAISELGRGYTF
DNA: TGTGCCATCAGTGAGTTGGGCCGAGGCTACACCTTC

V: TRBV18
J: TRBJ2-5
size: .
D: TRBD2
CDR3: CASSPLSGINEQYF
DNA: TGTGCCAGCTCACCATTAAGCGGGATAAATGAGCAGTACTTC

V: TRBV6-5
J: TRBJ2-6
size: .
D: TRBD2
CDR3: CASSYQTPGLASGANVLTF
DNA: TGTGCCAGCAGTTACCAAACACCGGGACTAGCCTCTGGGGCCAACGTCCTGACTTTC

V: TRBV3-1
J: TRBJ2-2
size: .
D: .
CDR3: CASSQGRFGTNTGELFF
DNA: TGTGCCAGCAGCCAAGGGAGGTTTGGCACGAACACCGGGGAGCTGTTTTTT

V: TRBV3-1
J: TRBJ2-1
size: .
D: TRBD2
CDR3: CASSDGSGGSTDNEQFF
DNA: TGTGCCAGCAGCGACGGTAGCGGGGGGTCTACTGACAATGAGCAGTTCTTC

V: TRBV20-1
J: TRBJ1-2
size: .
D: .
CDR3: CSARRYGDGYTF
DNA: TGCAGTGCTAGAAGATACGGGGATGGCTACACCTTC

V: TRBV3-1
J: TRBJ2-1
size: many
D: .
CDR3: CASSLWTMWNEQFF
DNA: TGTGCCAGCAGTCTATGGACAATGTGGAATGAGCAGTTCTTC

V: TRBV6-5
J: TRBJ1-2
size: few
D: .
CDR3: CASSYRDRNYGYTF
DNA: TGTGCCAGCAGTTACCGTGACAGGAACTATGGCTACACCTTC

V: TRBV29-1
J: TRBJ2-7
size: many
D: TRBD2
CDR3: CSAGTSGNEQYF
DNA: TGCAGCGCCGGGACTAGCGGGAACGAGCAGTACTTC

V: TRBV20-1
J: TRBJ1-3
size: .
D: TRBD1
CDR3: CSAPGQGSGNTIYF
DNA: TGCAGTGCCCCGGGACAGGGCTCTGGAAACACCATATATTTT

V: TRBV7-2
J: TRBJ2-3
size: .
D: .
CDR3: CASSLEVRESFTDTQYF
DNA: TGTGCCAGCAGCTTAGAGGTCCGGGAGTCTTTCACAGATACGCAGTATTTT

V: TRBV20-1
J: TRBJ2-3
size: few
D: .
CDR3: CSARDQKTSTDTQYF
DNA: TGCAGTGCTAGAGATCAAAAGACTAGCACAGATACGCAGTATTTT

V: TRBV7-2
J: TRBJ2-7
size: .
D: TRBD1
CDR3: CASSPAGQEPYEQYF
DNA: TGTGCCAGCAGCCCCGCGGGACAGGAGCCCTACGAGCAGTACTTC

V: TRBV20-1
J: TRBJ2-1
size: once
D: .
CDR3: CSALERSGNEQFF
DNA: TGCAGTGCCCTTGAACGGTCCGGCAATGAGCAGTTCTTC

V: TRBV11-2
J: TRBJ1-6
size: few
D: .
CDR3: CASSLDAGMGSPLHF
DNA: TGTGCCAGCAGCTTAGATGCAGGGATGGGTTCACCCCTCCACTTT

V: TRBV7-2
J: TRBJ2-7
size: few
D: TRBD2
CDR3: CASSGGASGSYEQYF
DNA: TGTGCCAGCAGCGGTGGGGCTAGCGGGAGCTACGAGCAGTACTTC

V: TRBV7-2
J: TRBJ2-1
size: .
D: TRBD2
CDR3: CASRPGTSSRSGEQFF
DNA: TGTGCCAGCAGACCCGGGACTAGCTCTCGGAGCGGTGAGCAGTTCTTC

V: TRBV29-1
J: TRBJ1-6
size: .
D: .
CDR3: CSVRSGGASSPLHF
DNA: TGCAGCGTTAGGTCAGGAGGGGCAAGTTCACCCCTCCACTTT

V: TRBV7-6
J: TRBJ2-3
size: once
D: .
CDR3: CASSLAGQGNTDTRYF
DNA: TGTGCCAGCAGCTTAGCCGGCCAGGGAAACACTGATACGCGGTATTTT

V: TRBV10-3
J: TRBJ2-7
size: .
D: .
CDR3: CAIKGAPNEQYF
DNA: TGTGCCATCAAAGGGGCGCCCAATGAGCAGTACTTC

V: TRBV2
J: TRBJ2-3
size: .
D: .
CDR3: CASTLSPGDTDTQYF
DNA: TGTGCCAGCACCTTAAGCCCGGGCGACACAGATACGCAGTATTTT

V: TRBV3-1
J: TRBJ1-1
size: .
D: .
CDR3: CASSLNNVGLAEAFF
DNA: TGTGCCAGCAGCCTTAATAATGTGGGGTTGGCTGAAGCTTTCTTT

V: TRBV7-2
J: TRBJ1-1
size: few
D: .
CDR3: CASSHWGQKDSEAFF
DNA: TGTGCCAGCAGCCATTGGGGACAAAAGGACTCTGAAGCTTTCTTT

V: TRBV6-5
J: TRBJ1-1
size: .
D: .
CDR3: CASSYKGTEAFF
DNA: TGTGCCAGCAGTTACAAGGGGACTGAAGCTTTCTTT

V: TRBV19
J: TRBJ2-5
size: .
D: .
CDR3: CASNRGSQETQYF
DNA: TGTGCCAGTAACCGAGGGAGCCAAGAGACCCAGTACTTC

V: TRBV10-3
J: TRBJ2-2
size: .
D: .
CDR3: CAIKWATGELFF
DNA: TGTGCCATCAAGTGGGCCACCGGGGAGCTGTTTTTT

V: TRBV28
J: TRBJ2-1
size: .
D: .
CDR3: CASSLIGTLYNEQFF
DNA: TGTGCCAGCAGTTTAATTGGGACCCTCTACAATGAGCAGTTCTTC

V: TRBV7-2
J: TRBJ2-3
size: once
D: .
CDR3: CASSLALPGGTGDTQYF
DNA: TGTGCCAGCAGCTTAGCGCTGCCTGGCGGGACCGGGGATACGCAGTATTTT

V: TRBV25-1
J: TRBJ2-5
size: few
D: TRBD1
CDR3: CASSGTGTGGWEQYF
DNA: TGTGCCAGCAGTGGGACCGGGACAGGGGGCTGGGAGCAGTACTTC

V: TRBV7-2
J: TRBJ2-7
size: many
D: .
CDR3: CASSLVDGYEQYF
DNA: TGTGCCAGCAGCTTAGTCGACGGCTACGAGCAGTACTTC

V: TRBV7-8
J: TRBJ2-5
size: .
D: .
CDR3: CASSSGPKETQYF
DNA: TGTGCCAGCAGCTCGGGACCGAAAGAGACCCAGTACTTC

V: TRBV2
J: TRBJ2-4
size: .
D: .
CDR3: CASREDSLQYF
DNA: TGTGCCAGCAGGGAGGACAGTTTGCAGTACTTC

V: TRBV24-1
J: TRBJ2-5
size: .
D: .
CDR3: CATSDPGQSRETQYF
DNA: TGTGCCACCAGTGACCCTGGACAATCGAGGGAGACCCAGTACTTC

V: TRBV29-1
J: TRBJ1-1
size: few
D: .
CDR3: CSVGEAFF
DNA: TGCAGCGTCGGGGAAGCTTTCTTT

V: TRBV6-5
J: TRBJ2-1
size: .
D: .
CDR3: CASSYDGEDNEQFF
DNA: TGTGCCAGCAGTTACGACGGGGAAGACAATGAGCAGTTCTTC

V: TRBV20-1
J: TRBJ2-5
size: few
D: .
CDR3: CSARPTQETQYF
DNA: TGCAGTGCTAGACCAACCCAAGAGACCCAGTACTTC

V: TRBV6-5
J: TRBJ2-4
size: few
D: TRBD2
CDR3: CASSLTSGFLAKNIQYF
DNA: TGTGCCAGCAGTTTAACTAGCGGTTTCCTAGCCAAAAACATTCAGTACTTC

V: TRBV20-1
J: TRBJ2-3
size: .
D: TRBD1
CDR3: CSANRGDTQYF
DNA: TGCAGTGCGAACAGGGGGGATACGCAGTATTTT

V: TRBV28
J: TRBJ2-3
size: many
D: TRBD2
CDR3: CASSLIPAGEGTDTQYF
DNA: TGTGCCAGCAGTTTGATCCCAGCGGGAGAGGGCACAGATACGCAGTATTTT

V: TRBV18
J: TRBJ2-7
size: once
D: TRBD1
CDR3: CASSPLQGGANYEQYF
DNA: TGTGCCAGCTCACCACTACAGGGGGGAGCTAACTACGAGCAGTACTTC

V: TRBV7-3
J: TRBJ2-3
size: few
D: TRBD2
CDR3: CASSLASGGTDTQYF
DNA: TGTGCCAGCAGCTTAGCTAGCGGGGGGACAGATACGCAGTATTTT

V: TRBV6-5
J: TRBJ2-7
size: few
D: .
CDR3: CASSYGMGGADSYEQYF
DNA: TGTGCCAGCAGTTACGGTATGGGGGGGGCGGACTCCTACGAGCAGTACTTC

V: TRBV6-1
J: TRBJ1-1
size: .
D: .
CDR3: CAARTVSAFF
DNA: TGTGCCGCGCGGACAGTCTCAGCTTTCTTT

V: TRBV6-1
J: TRBJ1-2
size: .
D: TRBD1
CDR3: CASSPERDRGREGYGYTF
DNA: TGTGCCAGCAGCCCTGAGAGGGACAGGGGGCGAGAGGGGTATGGCTACACCTTC

V: TRBV29-1
J: TRBJ2-3
size: .
D: .
CDR3: CSAPLGRDTDTQYF
DNA: TGCAGCGCCCCCCTAGGGAGAGACACAGATACGCAGTATTTT

V: TRBV28
J: TRBJ2-5
size: .
D: TRBD2
CDR3: CASTFGLAGQETQYF
DNA: TGTGCCAGCACCTTCGGACTAGCGGGACAAGAGACCCAGTACTTC